This T cell receptor (beta chain) came from a study of cytomegalovirus exposure and HLA in healthy donors. Study context: Of the donors genotyped, 398 in all, 75% to 90% fell in the Caucasian-associated ancestry cluster. Study-level findings and limits: A later analysis linked about 17,000 TCR beta sequences to HLA alleles at 0.05 false discovery rate.

This clone has only one observation. Its antigen is unidentified. PCR amplification relied on 60 Vbeta primers (plus 13 Jbeta primers). Clones were sequenced by immunoSEQ multiplex PCR, and TCRdb holds only the in-frame ones, with some missing. The sample has tens of thousands of clones, 67% seen once. The CDR3 is 13 residues long. Germline loops: CDR1 SNHLY, CDR2 FYNNEI. Trimming pared 6 bases from V and 4 bases from J, leaving 12 bases between. This receptor was taken from a man in his thirties or forties in good health and CMV-seronegative. The sequencing input was PBMCs. The chain carries TRBV2 and TRBJ1-2; D is unclear. In DNA form, the CDR3 reads TGTGCCAGCAGGTCGTCGGTCCCCTATGGCTACACCTTC. It specifies CASRSSVPYGYTF.